These T cell receptor beta chains were read from a single sample in a study of blood T cell repertoires in COVID-19. Profiled with immunoSEQ multiplex PCR; TCRdb holds only in-frame clones, not every one. The data show approximately 93,000 clones, 86% seen once. The sample consisted of peripheral blood. The source is a man between 50 and 59 years old with active or convalescent COVID-19. CDR3s include the opening cysteine and the closing phenylalanine or tryptophan. The order of the fields is clone size, J gene, V gene, D gene, CDR3 protein, CDR3 DNA. D genes are given only for firm matches. Expanded clones get a size class; other rows say once, few or many, or leave the size out.

>-|TRBJ2-5|TRBV10-3|-
CAIKVGRPPQETQYF
TGTGCCATCAAGGTGGGGAGGCCTCCCCAAGAGACCCAGTACTTC
>-|TRBJ2-3|TRBV5-1|-
CASSSEGGMDTDTQYF
TGCGCCAGCAGCTCGGAGGGGGGGATGGACACAGATACGCAGTATTTT
>-|TRBJ2-1|TRBV5-6|TRBD2
CASSWRLAGGYNEQFF
TGTGCCAGCAGCTGGAGACTAGCGGGGGGATACAATGAGCAGTTCTTC
>few|TRBJ1-5|TRBV6-2/TRBV6-3|-
CASSSSNSNQPQHF
TGTGCCAGCAGCTCAAGCAATAGCAATCAGCCCCAGCATTTT
>-|TRBJ2-1|TRBV29-1|TRBD2
CSVERASGTNEQFF
TGCAGCGTTGAAAGGGCTAGCGGCACCAATGAGCAGTTCTTC
>once|TRBJ2-3|TRBV7-6|-
CASSLTFSQGFNTDTQYF
TGTGCCAGCAGCTTAACGTTTTCACAGGGATTTAACACAGATACGCAGTATTTT
>-|TRBJ2-7|TRBV6-5|TRBD1
CASSKGQGYEQYF
TGTGCCAGCAGTAAGGGACAGGGCTACGAGCAGTACTTC
>few|TRBJ1-5|TRBV21-1|-
CASTLSGSTYNSNQPQHF
TGTGCCAGCACCCTTTCGGGGTCTACTTATAATAGCAATCAGCCCCAGCATTTT
>-|TRBJ2-1|TRBV19|-
CASSSTFNEQFF
TGTGCCAGTAGTTCGACTTTCAATGAGCAGTTCTTC
>-|TRBJ1-1|TRBV2|TRBD1
CASSVAGQGAEAFF
TGTGCCAGCAGTGTTGCGGGACAGGGGGCTGAAGCTTTCTTT
>-|TRBJ2-1|TRBV24-1|TRBD2
CATSVRTGGKTSSYNEQFF
TGTGCCACCAGTGTCAGAACGGGAGGGAAGACTAGCTCCTACAATGAGCAGTTCTTC
>-|TRBJ2-7|TRBV27|TRBD1
CASSLNFGTVYEQYF
TGTGCCAGCAGTTTAAACTTCGGGACAGTCTACGAGCAGTACTTC
>once|TRBJ2-1|TRBV6-5|TRBD2
CASTRGSGAHNEQFF
TGTGCCAGCACCCGGGGTAGCGGGGCACACAATGAGCAGTTCTTC
>-|TRBJ2-2|TRBV5-6|TRBD1
CASSFDRGRTGELFF
TGTGCCAGCAGCTTCGACAGGGGGCGGACCGGGGAGCTGTTTTTT
>-|TRBJ2-7|TRBV3-1/TRBV3-2|-
CASSQVGEGFDYEQYF
TGTGCCAGCAGCCAAGTCGGAGAGGGCTTTGACTACGAGCAGTACTTC
>-|TRBJ2-6|TRBV18|-
CASSPQGDSGANVLTF
TGTGCCAGCTCACCACAGGGGGACTCTGGGGCCAACGTCCTGACTTTC
>-|TRBJ2-1|TRBV10-1|TRBD1
CASSDSGTAAYNEQFF
TGCGCCAGCAGTGATTCCGGGACAGCCGCCTACAATGAGCAGTTCTTC
>-|TRBJ1-6|TRBV6-5|-
CASNSRQGNSPLHF
TGTGCCAGCAATAGCCGGCAGGGTAATTCACCCCTCCACTTT
>-|TRBJ1-2|TRBV6-1|TRBD1
CASSERGQLYGYTF
TGTGCCAGCAGTGAACGGGGACAGCTCTATGGCTACACCTTC
>-|TRBJ1-4|TRBV25-1|-
CASSPGSATNEKLFF
TGTGCCAGCAGCCCCGGGAGTGCAACTAATGAAAAACTGTTTTTT
>-|TRBJ2-3|TRBV6-1|-
CASSELQTDTQYF
TGTGCCAGCAGTGAATTGCAGACAGATACGCAGTATTTT
>-|TRBJ2-3|TRBV19|TRBD1
CASSIELGQRTDTQYF
TGTGCCAGTAGTATAGAGTTGGGACAGCGCACAGATACGCAGTATTTT
>-|TRBJ1-5|TRBV6-2/TRBV6-3|-
CASSYSQGYNQPQHF
TGTGCCAGCAGTTACTCGCAGGGCTACAATCAGCCCCAGCATTTT
>-|TRBJ2-2|TRBV19|-
CASNTLSTGSGELFF
TGTGCCAGTAACACACTCAGCACAGGGTCCGGGGAGCTGTTTTTT
>-|TRBJ1-6|TRBV27|-
CASSWQGGSPLHF
TGTGCCAGCAGTTGGCAGGGAGGTTCACCCCTCCACTTT
>-|TRBJ1-2|TRBV7-5|-
CVRSLASARLADGYTF
TGTGTCAGAAGCTTAGCGTCCGCGAGACTAGCCGATGGCTACACCTTC
>-|TRBJ2-5|TRBV30|-
CAWSGSPRGETQYF
TGTGCCTGGAGTGGCTCCCCAAGGGGAGAGACCCAGTACTTC
>-|TRBJ2-1|TRBV4-1|TRBD2
CASSQDGSGRAEDEQFF
TGCGCCAGCAGCCAAGATGGTAGCGGGAGGGCCGAGGATGAGCAGTTCTTC
>-|TRBJ2-2|TRBV4-2|-
CASSQGGINTGELFF
TGTGCCAGCAGCCAAGGCGGAATTAACACCGGGGAGCTGTTTTTT
>-|TRBJ2-2|TRBV3-1/TRBV3-2|TRBD2
CASSGTSGTANTGELFF
TGTGCCAGCAGCGGGACTAGCGGGACCGCGAACACCGGGGAGCTGTTTTTT
>-|TRBJ2-5|TRBV3-1/TRBV3-2|-
CASSQDLVRGAEMSQYF
TGTGCCAGCAGCCAAGATCTCGTAAGGGGCGCCGAGATGTCCCAGTACTTC
>-|TRBJ1-1|TRBV30|-
CAWSVRGGTEAFF
TGTGCCTGGAGTGTACGGGGGGGCACTGAAGCTTTCTTT
>-|TRBJ1-6|TRBV30|TRBD1
CAWNHRGSYNSPLHF
TGTGCCTGGAATCACAGGGGATCCTATAATTCACCCCTCCACTTT
>-|TRBJ2-7|TRBV29-1|TRBD2
CSAISGGASEQYF
TGCAGCGCTATTAGCGGGGGGGCCTCCGAGCAGTACTTC
>-|TRBJ1-6|TRBV27|-
CASSLTAGYNSPLHF
TGTGCCAGCAGTTTGACAGCCGGGTATAATTCACCCCTCCACTTT